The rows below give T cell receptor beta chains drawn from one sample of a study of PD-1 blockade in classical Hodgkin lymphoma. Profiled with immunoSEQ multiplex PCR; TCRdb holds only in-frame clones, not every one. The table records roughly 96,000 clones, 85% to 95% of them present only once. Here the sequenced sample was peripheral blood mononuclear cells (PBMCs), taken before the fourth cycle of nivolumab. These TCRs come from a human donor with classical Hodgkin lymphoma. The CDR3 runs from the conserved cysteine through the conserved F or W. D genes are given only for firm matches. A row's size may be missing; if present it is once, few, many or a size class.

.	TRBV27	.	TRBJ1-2	TGTGCCAGCGGGCAGACCTATGGCTACACCTTC	CASGQTYGYTF
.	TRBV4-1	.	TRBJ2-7	TGCGCCAGCAGCCAAGTGGACGTCAGCTCCTACGAGCAGTACTTC	CASSQVDVSSYEQYF
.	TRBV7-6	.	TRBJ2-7	TGTGCCAGCAGCTTGGTCAGGGCGGACGAGCAGTACTTC	CASSLVRADEQYF
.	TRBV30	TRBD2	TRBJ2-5	TGTGCCTGGAGTGTAAGTCTGCCCATAGCGGGAGAAGAGACCCAGTACTTC	CAWSVSLPIAGEETQYF
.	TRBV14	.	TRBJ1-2	TGTGCCAGCAGCCAGGGGGTTAACTATGGCTACACCTTC	CASSQGVNYGYTF
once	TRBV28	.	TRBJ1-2	TGTGCCAGCAGTCCGACCACGGGACTACAGGGCTATGGCTACACCTTC	CASSPTTGLQGYGYTF
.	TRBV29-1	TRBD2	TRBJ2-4	TGCAGCGTTGAACCAAGGACTAGCGGGAGCATACTAGCCAAAAACATTCAGTACTTC	CSVEPRTSGSILAKNIQYF
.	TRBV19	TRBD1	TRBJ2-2	TGTGCCAGTAGCGGGACAGGGAGTTCCGGGGAGCTGTTTTTT	CASSGTGSSGELFF
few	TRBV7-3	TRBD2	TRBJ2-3	TGTGCCAGCAGCTTAGGGCAGGGAGGGGATACGCAGTATTTT	CASSLGQGGDTQYF
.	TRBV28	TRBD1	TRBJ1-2	TGTGCCAGCAGTTTGAAGGGGGCTCGGGGCTACACCTTC	CASSLKGARGYTF
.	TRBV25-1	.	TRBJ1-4	TGTGCCAGCAGTGAATTTCGGGACGTAACTAATGAAAAACTGTTTTTT	CASSEFRDVTNEKLFF
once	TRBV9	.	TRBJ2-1	TGTGCCAGCAGCGCACAGGGAGTTAGCTCCTACAATGAGCAGTTCTTC	CASSAQGVSSYNEQFF
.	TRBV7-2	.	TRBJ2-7	TGTGCCAGCAGCTTAGCTCGGTCTGGGGTGTTCCCCTACGAGCAGTACTTC	CASSLARSGVFPYEQYF
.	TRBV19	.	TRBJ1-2	TGTGCCAGCTCCTACTCGGGCGCGGGGACCTTC	CASSYSGAGTF
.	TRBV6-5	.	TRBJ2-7	TGTGCCAGCAGTTACTCGATAGGGCAGGGTTTGTACGAGCAGTACTTC	CASSYSIGQGLYEQYF
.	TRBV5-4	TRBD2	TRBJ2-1	TGTGCCAGCAGAGTTGGACTAGCGGGAACGGACAATGAGCAGTTCTTC	CASRVGLAGTDNEQFF
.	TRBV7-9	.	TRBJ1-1	TGTGCCACCAGAAAGAACACTGAAGCTTTCTTT	CATRKNTEAFF
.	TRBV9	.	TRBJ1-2	TGTGCCAGCAGCGTACCCTTACTGAATCACCCCCAGTATGGCTACACCTTC	CASSVPLLNHPQYGYTF
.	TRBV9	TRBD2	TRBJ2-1	TGTGCCAGCAGCAGACTAGCGGGAGTCATAAATGAGCAGTTCTTC	CASSRLAGVINEQFF
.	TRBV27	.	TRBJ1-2	TGTGCCAGCAGTTTATCCGGAAACTATGGCTACACCTTC	CASSLSGNYGYTF
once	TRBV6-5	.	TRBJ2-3	TGTGCCAGCAGTTACTTGGGGGGAGACGCAGATACGCAGTATTTT	CASSYLGGDADTQYF
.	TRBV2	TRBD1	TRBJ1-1	TGTGCCAGCAAGATAGACAGGGCCACTGAAGCTTTCTTT	CASKIDRATEAFF
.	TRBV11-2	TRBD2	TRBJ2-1	TGTGCCAGCAGCTTAACTCATGGGACTACCTACAATGAGCAGTTCTTC	CASSLTHGTTYNEQFF
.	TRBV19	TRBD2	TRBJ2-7	TGTGCCAGTAGTAATAGCGGGAGGGGGACCTACGAGCAGTACTTC	CASSNSGRGTYEQYF
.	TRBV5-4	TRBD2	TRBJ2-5	TGTGCCAGCAGCCCGGGACTAGTAGCGCGAGAGACCCAGTACTTC	CASSPGLVARETQYF
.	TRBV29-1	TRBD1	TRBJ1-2	TGCAGCGTTGAAGAAGGACAGGGGAATGGCTACACCTTC	CSVEEGQGNGYTF
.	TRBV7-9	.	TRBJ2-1	TGTGCCAGCAGCTTAGCGGTGAATGAGCAGTTCTTC	CASSLAVNEQFF
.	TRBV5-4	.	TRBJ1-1	TGTGCCAGCAGCTTTTCGCCGAACACTGAAGCTTTCTTT	CASSFSPNTEAFF
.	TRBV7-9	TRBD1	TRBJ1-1	TGTGCCAGCAGCCCCGGACAGGAGAACACTGAAGCTTTCTTT	CASSPGQENTEAFF
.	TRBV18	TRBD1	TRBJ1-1	TGTGCCAGCTCACCTACGTTCCGCAGGGACAGAACCGAAGCTTTCTTT	CASSPTFRRDRTEAFF